These T cell receptor beta chains were read from a single sample in a study of T cell responses to AZD1222 COVID-19 vaccine. Method: immunoSEQ multiplex PCR; TCRdb's copy keeps in-frame clones and lacks some. The table records about 130,000 clones, 70% to 90% of them present only once. The specimen comprised peripheral blood, sampled on day 0 of AZD1222 vaccination. The receptors were sampled from an adult in good health. Each CDR3 is given without its conserved first and last residue.

J gene | CDR3 length | V gene | CDR3 protein
TRBJ1-5 | 14 | TRBV6-4 | ASSEQGGPLNQPQH
TRBJ1-2 | 14 | TRBV2 | ASPKAGMAANYGYT
TRBJ1-2 | 11 | TRBV18 | ASSPDRDYGYT
TRBJ1-2 | 10 | TRBV7-8 | ASSPFGEGYT
TRBJ2-1 | 18 | TRBV5-1 | ASSFNRAGTSGGVYNEQF
TRBJ1-1 | 10 | TRBV7-2 | ASSFPTPEAF
TRBJ2-1 | 14 | TRBV4-1 | ASSQKEVSGRVEQF
TRBJ1-2 | 12 | TRBV30 | AWSNGDRGGGYT
TRBJ2-7 | 15 | TRBV11-2 | ASSLRTVGGNSYEQY
TRBJ1-6 | 10 | TRBV6-6 | ASNGAGSPLH
TRBJ2-5 | 9 | TRBV7-9 | ASSLQETQY
TRBJ2-2 | 11 | TRBV24-1 | ATSDFDTGELF
TRBJ1-6 | 14 | TRBV5-6 | ASSLASTGGNSPLH
TRBJ2-2 | 16 | TRBV27 | ASRASLAGVAGRGELF
TRBJ1-2 | 12 | TRBV7-9 | ASNHRYMSDGYT
TRBJ1-5 | 12 | TRBV27 | ASSLGTGIGSQH
TRBJ1-1 | 14 | TRBV18 | ASSPGQGGQRTEAF
TRBJ2-1 | 12 | TRBV11-2 | ASNTLSEYNEQF
TRBJ1-5 | 12 | TRBV11-2 | ASSLDFSNQPQH
TRBJ1-5 | 12 | TRBV5-6 | ASSAQGGNQPQH
TRBJ2-5 | 13 | TRBV6-5 | ASGLTSGGLETQY
TRBJ2-3 | 10 | TRBV7-3 | ASSLTGDTQY
TRBJ1-1 | 9 | TRBV20-1 | SAVGNTEAF
TRBJ1-2 | 10 | TRBV12-3/TRBV12-4 | ASSPRSYGYT
TRBJ1-1 | 10 | TRBV7-9 | ASSLLWVEAF
TRBJ1-2 | 13 | TRBV7-9 | ASSPEGGIGYGYT
TRBJ1-6 | 13 | TRBV10-3 | AIRDEQGGASPLH
TRBJ1-5 | 11 | TRBV14 | ASSQGRREPQH
TRBJ2-7 | 12 | TRBV2 | ASRGVRGASEQY
TRBJ1-5 | 11 | TRBV6-1 | ASSDDSHQPQH
TRBJ1-1 | 9 | TRBV6-5 | ASSPIYEAF
TRBJ1-1 | 11 | TRBV27 | ASSLGQNTEAF
TRBJ1-1 | 11 | TRBV5-1 | ASGQGLNTEAF
TRBJ1-1 | 14 | TRBV5-1 | ASSLVAGAMNTEAF
TRBJ2-3 | 12 | TRBV11-3 | ASSSHGFPDTQY
TRBJ2-7 | 12 | TRBV7-2 | ASSPTGFSYEQY